These T cell receptor beta chains were read from a single sample in a study of shared clonotypes between healthy human individuals. TCRdb's copy holds only in-frame clones and misses some; the assay was immunoSEQ multiplex PCR. The sample includes 1,400,000 or so clones, 97% to 99% of them seen just once. Sequenced input: naive CD4+ T cells sorted from blood. All receptors derive from a man in his thirties or forties in good health. The CDR3 runs from the conserved cysteine through the conserved F or W. A D gene is named only where the DNA matches it firmly. Only part of the rows carry a size: once, few, many, or a class if the clone is expanded.

clone size: .
J gene: TRBJ2-3
V gene: TRBV10-1
D gene: .
CDR3 protein: CASSELGLGADTQYF
CDR3 DNA: TGCGCCAGCAGTGAGTTGGGCTTAGGGGCAGATACGCAGTATTTT

clone size: .
J gene: TRBJ2-5
V gene: TRBV19
D gene: .
CDR3 protein: CASSIRGVRQETQYF
CDR3 DNA: TGTGCCAGTAGTATTCGAGGGGTTCGGCAAGAGACCCAGTACTTC

clone size: .
J gene: TRBJ2-5
V gene: TRBV15
D gene: .
CDR3 protein: CATSRGAQETQYF
CDR3 DNA: TGTGCCACCAGCAGAGGGGCTCAAGAGACCCAGTACTTC

clone size: .
J gene: TRBJ1-5
V gene: TRBV19
D gene: .
CDR3 protein: CASSINRDNQPQHF
CDR3 DNA: TGTGCCAGTAGTATCAACAGGGACAATCAGCCCCAGCATTTT

clone size: .
J gene: TRBJ2-7
V gene: TRBV29-1
D gene: TRBD2
CDR3 protein: CSVEDPAGSYEQYF
CDR3 DNA: TGCAGCGTTGAAGATCCAGCGGGGTCCTACGAGCAGTACTTC

clone size: .
J gene: TRBJ2-5
V gene: TRBV9
D gene: .
CDR3 protein: CASSARTGETQYF
CDR3 DNA: TGTGCCAGCAGCGCCCGGACCGGGGAGACCCAGTACTTC

clone size: .
J gene: TRBJ2-3
V gene: TRBV18
D gene: .
CDR3 protein: CASSPSGFTDTQYF
CDR3 DNA: TGTGCCAGCTCACCTTCGGGGTTCACAGATACGCAGTATTTT

clone size: .
J gene: TRBJ1-4
V gene: TRBV5-4
D gene: .
CDR3 protein: CASSLGGPGSNEKLFF
CDR3 DNA: TGTGCCAGCAGCTTGGGAGGTCCGGGGAGTAATGAAAAACTGTTTTTT

clone size: .
J gene: TRBJ2-1
V gene: TRBV27
D gene: .
CDR3 protein: CASRFLGRHEQFF
CDR3 DNA: TGTGCCAGCAGGTTCTTGGGTAGGCATGAGCAGTTCTTC

clone size: .
J gene: TRBJ2-1
V gene: TRBV9
D gene: .
CDR3 protein: CASSVEASWDIGEQFF
CDR3 DNA: TGTGCCAGCAGCGTAGAGGCTAGTTGGGACATAGGTGAGCAGTTCTTC

clone size: .
J gene: TRBJ2-7
V gene: TRBV7-2
D gene: .
CDR3 protein: CASSPASAYPYEQYF
CDR3 DNA: TGTGCCAGCAGTCCGGCTAGCGCCTACCCCTACGAGCAGTACTTC

clone size: .
J gene: TRBJ2-5
V gene: TRBV6-6
D gene: .
CDR3 protein: CASSYSSRPAQETQYF
CDR3 DNA: TGTGCCAGCAGTTACTCGAGTAGGCCAGCCCAAGAGACCCAGTACTTC

clone size: .
J gene: TRBJ1-2
V gene: TRBV15
D gene: TRBD1
CDR3 protein: CATSRNPDRGFGYTF
CDR3 DNA: TGTGCCACCAGCAGAAACCCGGACAGGGGGTTTGGCTACACCTTC

clone size: once
J gene: TRBJ2-1
V gene: TRBV20-1
D gene: .
CDR3 protein: CSATRSHEQFF
CDR3 DNA: TGCAGTGCTACTAGGTCCCATGAGCAGTTCTTC

clone size: .
J gene: TRBJ2-7
V gene: TRBV10-1
D gene: .
CDR3 protein: CASSERQTYEQYF
CDR3 DNA: TGCGCCAGCAGTGAGAGACAGACCTACGAGCAGTACTTC

clone size: once
J gene: TRBJ1-2
V gene: TRBV10-3
D gene: .
CDR3 protein: CAISEFPQGDGYGYTF
CDR3 DNA: TGTGCCATCAGTGAATTTCCCCAGGGTGACGGCTATGGCTACACCTTC

clone size: .
J gene: TRBJ2-3
V gene: TRBV4-3
D gene: TRBD2
CDR3 protein: CASSQGQAGITDTQYF
CDR3 DNA: TGCGCCAGCAGCCAAGGACAAGCGGGGATAACAGATACGCAGTATTTT

clone size: .
J gene: TRBJ1-1
V gene: TRBV4-1
D gene: TRBD1
CDR3 protein: CASSQVWTGMNTEAFF
CDR3 DNA: TGCGCCAGCAGCCAAGTTTGGACAGGAATGAACACTGAAGCTTTCTTT

clone size: .
J gene: TRBJ1-1
V gene: TRBV2
D gene: TRBD1
CDR3 protein: CASISTGGSTEAFF
CDR3 DNA: TGTGCCAGCATCTCGACAGGGGGCTCCACTGAAGCTTTCTTT

clone size: .
J gene: TRBJ2-1
V gene: TRBV25-1
D gene: TRBD1
CDR3 protein: CASSHRDRRMGQFF
CDR3 DNA: TGTGCCAGCAGTCACCGGGACAGGCGGATGGGGCAGTTCTTC

clone size: .
J gene: TRBJ2-2
V gene: TRBV11-2
D gene: TRBD2
CDR3 protein: CASSLGAGGHGELFF
CDR3 DNA: TGTGCCAGCAGCTTAGGAGCGGGGGGACACGGGGAGCTGTTTTTT

clone size: .
J gene: TRBJ1-2
V gene: TRBV18
D gene: .
CDR3 protein: CASSPPSVVYGYTF
CDR3 DNA: TGTGCCAGCTCACCACCGAGCGTAGTCTATGGCTACACCTTC

clone size: .
J gene: TRBJ2-7
V gene: TRBV20-1
D gene: .
CDR3 protein: CSALNIYEQYF
CDR3 DNA: TGCAGTGCCCTTAATATCTACGAGCAGTACTTC

clone size: .
J gene: TRBJ2-2
V gene: TRBV18
D gene: TRBD1
CDR3 protein: CASSPPGQGAIGELFF
CDR3 DNA: TGTGCCAGCTCACCTCCGGGACAGGGGGCAATCGGGGAGCTGTTTTTT

clone size: .
J gene: TRBJ1-1
V gene: TRBV5-4
D gene: TRBD1
CDR3 protein: CASSYRDRGVEAFF
CDR3 DNA: TGTGCCAGCAGCTACCGGGACAGGGGCGTTGAAGCTTTCTTT

clone size: .
J gene: TRBJ1-5
V gene: TRBV11-3
D gene: .
CDR3 protein: CASTFLQGIGQPQHF
CDR3 DNA: TGTGCCAGCACATTTTTGCAGGGGATAGGTCAGCCCCAGCATTTT

clone size: .
J gene: TRBJ2-1
V gene: TRBV7-2
D gene: TRBD2
CDR3 protein: CASSRLAGGYNEQFF
CDR3 DNA: TGTGCCAGCAGCCGCCTTGCGGGAGGTTACAATGAGCAGTTCTTC

clone size: .
J gene: TRBJ2-7
V gene: TRBV10-1
D gene: .
CDR3 protein: CASSERRCRQYEQYF
CDR3 DNA: TGCGCCAGCAGTGAGCGCCGCTGTAGGCAATACGAGCAGTACTTC

clone size: .
J gene: TRBJ2-1
V gene: TRBV5-1
D gene: .
CDR3 protein: CASSSGRVSNEQFF
CDR3 DNA: TGCGCCAGCAGCAGCGGCAGGGTTAGCAATGAGCAGTTCTTC

clone size: .
J gene: TRBJ1-1
V gene: TRBV11-1
D gene: .
CDR3 protein: CASGSFWNTEAFF
CDR3 DNA: TGTGCCAGCGGATCTTTCTGGAACACTGAAGCTTTCTTT

clone size: .
J gene: TRBJ2-7
V gene: TRBV7-9
D gene: TRBD2
CDR3 protein: CASSDSGTSGSRYEQYF
CDR3 DNA: TGTGCCAGCAGCGACTCCGGGACTAGCGGGAGTCGTTACGAGCAGTACTTC

clone size: .
J gene: TRBJ2-1
V gene: TRBV6-4
D gene: TRBD2
CDR3 protein: CASSDSGTSGSDEQFF
CDR3 DNA: TGTGCCAGCAGTGACTCGGGGACTAGCGGTAGTGATGAGCAGTTCTTC

clone size: .
J gene: TRBJ2-5
V gene: TRBV11-2
D gene: .
CDR3 protein: CASSPGLKRGETQYF
CDR3 DNA: TGTGCCAGCAGCCCAGGACTAAAAAGGGGGGAGACCCAGTACTTC

clone size: .
J gene: TRBJ1-3
V gene: TRBV6-6
D gene: .
CDR3 protein: CASRPSGGDDTIYF
CDR3 DNA: TGTGCCAGCAGACCCAGTGGAGGGGATGACACCATATATTTT

clone size: .
J gene: TRBJ2-2
V gene: TRBV12-5
D gene: TRBD2
CDR3 protein: CASGGSSGRTGELFF
CDR3 DNA: TGTGCTAGTGGAGGGTCTAGCGGGAGGACCGGGGAGCTGTTTTTT

clone size: .
J gene: TRBJ1-1
V gene: TRBV18
D gene: .
CDR3 protein: CASSPQWGNTEAFF
CDR3 DNA: TGTGCCAGCTCACCACAATGGGGTAACACTGAAGCTTTCTTT

clone size: once
J gene: TRBJ1-2
V gene: TRBV20-1
D gene: .
CDR3 protein: CSARPYGYTF
CDR3 DNA: TGCAGTGCTAGACCCTATGGCTACACCTTC

clone size: .
J gene: TRBJ2-2
V gene: TRBV5-6
D gene: TRBD1
CDR3 protein: CASSLPGQGILGELFF
CDR3 DNA: TGTGCCAGCAGCCTCCCGGGACAGGGCATCCTCGGGGAGCTGTTTTTT

clone size: .
J gene: TRBJ2-7
V gene: TRBV5-1
D gene: .
CDR3 protein: CASSSSGTGAYEQYF
CDR3 DNA: TGCGCCAGCAGCTCCTCGGGGACGGGAGCCTACGAGCAGTACTTC

clone size: .
J gene: TRBJ2-1
V gene: TRBV27
D gene: TRBD2
CDR3 protein: CASSSNLLAGNYNEQFF
CDR3 DNA: TGTGCCAGCAGTTCCAACCTACTAGCGGGAAATTACAATGAGCAGTTCTTC

clone size: once
J gene: TRBJ2-2
V gene: TRBV9
D gene: TRBD2
CDR3 protein: CASRLGLAPSGELFF
CDR3 DNA: TGTGCCAGCAGATTGGGACTAGCTCCATCCGGGGAGCTGTTTTTT

clone size: .
J gene: TRBJ2-5
V gene: TRBV9
D gene: .
CDR3 protein: CASSAYGSGQETQYF
CDR3 DNA: TGTGCCAGCAGCGCCTATGGTAGCGGCCAAGAGACCCAGTACTTC

clone size: .
J gene: TRBJ2-1
V gene: TRBV5-1
D gene: .
CDR3 protein: CASSLGDSYNEQFF
CDR3 DNA: TGCGCCAGCAGCTTGGGTGATTCCTACAATGAGCAGTTCTTC

clone size: .
J gene: TRBJ2-7
V gene: TRBV18
D gene: TRBD2
CDR3 protein: CASSPLAGGFSYEQYF
CDR3 DNA: TGTGCCAGCTCACCACTAGCGGGAGGCTTCTCCTACGAGCAGTACTTC

clone size: .
J gene: TRBJ1-5
V gene: TRBV7-2
D gene: TRBD1
CDR3 protein: CASSLAGTGGRVYSNQPQHF
CDR3 DNA: TGTGCCAGCAGCTTAGCGGGGACAGGGGGTCGAGTATATAGCAATCAGCCCCAGCATTTT

clone size: .
J gene: TRBJ2-1
V gene: TRBV19
D gene: TRBD2
CDR3 protein: CASSIAGGYPNEQFF
CDR3 DNA: TGTGCCAGTAGTATCGCGGGGGGCTACCCCAATGAGCAGTTCTTC

clone size: .
J gene: TRBJ2-5
V gene: TRBV14
D gene: TRBD2
CDR3 protein: CASSQGRLAGGPRLETQYF
CDR3 DNA: TGTGCCAGCAGCCAAGGTCGTCTAGCGGGAGGGCCGAGGTTAGAGACCCAGTACTTC

clone size: .
J gene: TRBJ1-3
V gene: TRBV10-3
D gene: TRBD1
CDR3 protein: CAISDGQGAWGNTIYF
CDR3 DNA: TGTGCCATCAGTGACGGACAGGGGGCGTGGGGAAACACCATATATTTT

clone size: .
J gene: TRBJ1-5
V gene: TRBV10-3
D gene: .
CDR3 protein: CAISESTPQPQHF
CDR3 DNA: TGTGCCATCAGTGAGTCGACCCCACAGCCCCAGCATTTT